The 15 T cell receptor beta chains below come from one sample, sequenced in a study of read filtering for tumor transcriptome and immune sequencing. From about 0.4 ug of RNA, a library with molecular barcoded alpha/delta and beta/gamma adaptors was made. One entry per CDR3 protein, called by TCRdb with MiXCR from the reads. Of fewer than 50,000 distinct CDR3 sequences detected, roughly 12% appear once; the ten largest clones hold around 28%. The sequencing input was a population of CD138-negative cells sorted from bone marrow. The receptor set was obtained from a donor at least 40 years old with multiple myeloma.

The table lists this clonotype with many counts. V usage is TRBV11-3 and J usage is TRBJ1-6, with D hard to call. This CDR3 region has 11 residues. Germline CDR1 and CDR2: SGHNT and YENEEA. V was shortened by 3 bases and J by 10 bases, with 4 bases between the two germline ends. The CDR3 DNA follows: TGTGCCAGCAGCTTGGACTCACCCCTCCACTTT. The encoded protein is CASSLDSPLHF.

This clonotype was counted many times. The chain is built from TRBV15 and TRBJ2-1; D call uncertain. V was trimmed by 5 bases and J by 0 bases, leaving 11 bases between them. The CDR3 covers 15 residues. The V gene's germline CDR1 is LNHNV and CDR2 YYDKDF (reference sequence). CDR3 coding DNA: TGTGCCACCAGCCGCCCTAGGAGCTCCTACAATGAGCAGTTCTTC. This sequence encodes CATSRPRSSYNEQFF.

Concerning this clonotype: It is likely a read error: a sequence one base away is far more abundant. This chain connects TRBV7-9 to TRBJ2-1; 7 bases are a match to TRBD2. There are 13 residues in the CDR3. Germline values: CDR1 SEHNR, CDR2 FQNEAQ (reference sequence). The CDR3 DNA follows: TGTGCCAGCAGCCTGGGGACTAACAATGAGCTGTTCTTC. Amino acids: CASSLGTNNELFF. The whole variable domain, filled in from reference TRBV7-9 and TRBJ2-1, reads DTGVSQNPRHKITKRGQNVTFRCDPISEHNRLYWYRQTLGQGPEFLTYFQNEAQLEKSRLLSDRFSAERPKGSFSTLEIQRTEQGDSAMYLCASSLGTNNELFFGPGTRLTVL.

In this sample, this clonotype turned up many times. This chain links TRBV20-1 with TRBJ2-3, with unresolved D. V was trimmed by 2 bases and J by 1 base, leaving 10 bases between them. Germline CDR1 reads DFQATT; CDR2 reads SNEGSKA (reference sequence). The CDR3 consists of 14 residues. CDR3 in amino acids: CSARPILGTDTQYF. In DNA, the CDR3 is TGCAGTGCTAGACCCATCCTCGGCACAGATACGCAGTATTTT.

DNA for the CDR3: TGTGCCATCAGGGGAGGGGACACTGAAGCTTTCTTT. As protein: CAIRGGDTEAFF. The rearrangement links TRBV10-3 to TRBJ1-1; the D gene is possibly TRBD1 (5 bases). This CDR3 is 12 amino acids long. V lost 6 bases and J lost 3, with 8 bases in between. Germline assignment: CDR1 ENHRY and CDR2 SYGVKD.

This clonotype was detected many times. V and J are TRBV6-5 and TRBJ2-6; 7 bases are shared with TRBD1. V trimming: 6 bases; J trimming: 0 bases; junction bases outside the gene matches: 8. The V gene's germline CDR1 is MNHEY and CDR2 SVGAGI. CDR3 length: 17 residues. CDR3 loop: CASSFQGVSSGANVLTF. CDR3 nucleotides: TGTGCCAGCAGCTTCCAGGGGGTCTCCTCTGGGGCCAACGTCCTGACTTTC.

The chain recombines TRBV6-2 or TRBV6-3 with TRBJ2-3, with D possibly matching TRBD2 (6 bases). The V gene's germline CDR1 is MNHEY and CDR2 SVGEGT. This CDR3 region has 16 residues. The V end was cut by 2 bases, the J end by 5 bases, with 17 bases between. The CDR3 bases are TGTGCCAGCAGTTACAGGGCGGGAATATCGCAAGATACGCAGTATTTT. Its translation is CASSYRAGISQDTQYF.

In this sample, this clonotype turned up many times. The final CDR3 position lacks the conserved phenylalanine or tryptophan, pointing to a likely read error. The V call is TRBV29-1, the J call TRBJ2-3; D not resolved. The CDR3 is 14 residues long. The germline gives CDR1 SQVTM, CDR2 ANQGSEA. With 5 bases removed from V and 2 bases from J, the gap between germline ends came to 14 bases. CDR3 sequence reads: CSVCVWAVTDTQYS. The CDR3 nucleotides are TGCAGCGTTTGTGTCTGGGCTGTCACAGATACGCAGTATTCT.

This clonotype was observed many times. The rearrangement links TRBV18 to TRBJ2-1; D is possibly TRBD1 (7 bases). The V gene lost 11 bases and the J gene lost 3 bases, with 14 bases spanning the gap. This CDR3 has 13 residues. Germline V CDR1 and CDR2: KGHSH, LQKENI. The CDR3 sequence is CAARGTDYNEQFF. The DNA for the CDR3 is TGTGCCGCTCGGGGGACAGACTACAATGAGCAGTTCTTC.

This clonotype came up many times. This chain uses TRBV7-2 with TRBJ1-1; the D is unclear. The CDR3 has 14 residues. Deletions cut 5 bases from V and 0 bases from J, with 10 bases between. Germline CDR1 SGHTA, CDR2 FQGNSA. CDR3 sequence: CASSTPSLNTEAFF. The CDR3 DNA follows: TGTGCCAGCAGCACCCCGAGCTTGAACACTGAAGCTTTCTTT.

This clonotype was recorded at least ten times. The chain joins TRBV5-1 to TRBJ2-7; D is uncertain. V lost 1 base, J lost 2 bases, and 10 bases lay in between. The germline CDR1 and CDR2 sequences are SGHRS and YFSETQ. This CDR3 has 14 residues. CDR3 residues: CASSLQQPPYEQYF. CDR3 in DNA: TGCGCCAGCAGCTTGCAGCAGCCGCCCTACGAGCAGTACTTC.

This clonotype was counted many times. J is TRBJ2-1 and V is TRBV19, with D perhaps being TRBD1 or TRBD2 (5 bases each). There are 12 residues in the CDR3. Germline CDR1 is LNHDA and CDR2 is SQIVND (reference sequence). Trimming cost V 7 bases and J 10 bases, with 14 bases left between them. The DNA for the CDR3 is TGTGCCAGTAATTGGGGGTTAGAAGAGCAGTTCTTC. It is translated as CASNWGLEEQFF.

Notes on this clonotype: In this CDR3 the conserved last residue, phenylalanine or tryptophan, is missing, so a read error is likely. No DNA is shown, since the ends of the CDR3 on it are uncertain; the CDR3 is the one TCRdb lists. V is TRBV7-2 and J is TRBJ1-5. Germline V gene sequence: CDR1 SGHTA, CDR2 FQGNSA. The CDR3 is made up of 14 amino acids, end residues included. CDR3 loop: CASSPRASYQPHHS.

Details on this clonotype: The junction and the germline gene differ at one end; a read error may be behind it. The chain employs TRBV7-2 and TRBJ2-7; 10 bases fit TRBD1. Germline lookup yields CDR1 SGHTA and CDR2 FQGNSA. The CDR3 extends over 16 amino acids. The CDR3 loop reads CVSSLGAGTGVTEQYF. CDR3 nucleotide sequence: TGTGTCAGCAGCTTAGGAGCCGGGACAGGGGTTACCGAGCAGTACTTC.

This clonotype occurred many times. V is TRBV4-1 and J is TRBJ2-5; TRBD2 aligns across 9 bases. The CDR3 totals 15 residues. The J segment lost 5 bases and the V segment lost 4 bases, leaving 8 bases of the junction unmatched. The V gene's germline CDR1 is MGHRA and CDR2 YSYEKL. CDR3 bases: TGCGCCAGCAGCCGTCCGGGACTAGCTTCGGAGACCCAGTACTTC. It specifies CASSRPGLASETQYF.